These 4 T cell receptor beta chains were sequenced from one sample in a study of T cell responses to AZD1222 COVID-19 vaccine. Method: immunoSEQ multiplex PCR; TCRdb's copy keeps in-frame clones and lacks some. The data hold 130,000 to 150,000 clones, with around 90% observed a single time. Sequenced here: peripheral blood, sampled on day 0 of MenACWY control vaccination. The receptors were gathered from an adult in good health.

The chain uses TRBV10-3 and TRBJ1-5; D uncertain. Between the trimmed V and J ends, which lost 2 bases and 5 bases, there was a span of 4 bases. CDR3 length equals 12 residues. CDR1 is ENHRY, CDR2 SYGVKD, per germline. The CDR3 reads CAISERDQPQHF. The CDR3 DNA is TGTGCCATCAGTGAGAGGGATCAGCCCCAGCATTTT.

The chain couples TRBV5-1 to TRBJ1-1, with D possibly being TRBD1 (6 bases). Germline-derived CDR1 and CDR2 are SGHRS and YFSETQ. V lost 0 bases to trimming and J lost 8 bases, with 11 bases between them. The CDR3 sequence is 13 residues long. CDR3 DNA: TGCGCCAGCAGCTTGGGGGGGCCAAACGAAGCTTTCTTT. Translated: CASSLGGPNEAFF.

The chain has TRBV10-2 and TRBJ2-1; 11 bases map to TRBD2. CDR1 WSHSY and CDR2 SAAADI come from the germline V gene. The V and J ends lost 4 bases and 14 bases, in that order; junction bases with no gene match: 10. This CDR3 is 14 amino acids long. The CDR3: CASSGGTSGAREFF. The CDR3 DNA reads as TGCGCCAGCAGTGGTGGGACTAGCGGTGCCCGGGAGTTCTTC.

The CDR3 sequence: CASSIQGFTYEQYF. In DNA form, the CDR3 reads TGTGCCAGTAGTATCCAGGGGTTTACCTACGAGCAGTACTTC. The chain combines TRBV19 with TRBJ2-7; possibly TRBD1 for D (6 bases). Germline lookup yields CDR1 LNHDA and CDR2 SQIVND (reference sequence). CDR3 length: 14 amino acids. V was trimmed by 3 bases and J by 2 bases, leaving 11 bases between them.